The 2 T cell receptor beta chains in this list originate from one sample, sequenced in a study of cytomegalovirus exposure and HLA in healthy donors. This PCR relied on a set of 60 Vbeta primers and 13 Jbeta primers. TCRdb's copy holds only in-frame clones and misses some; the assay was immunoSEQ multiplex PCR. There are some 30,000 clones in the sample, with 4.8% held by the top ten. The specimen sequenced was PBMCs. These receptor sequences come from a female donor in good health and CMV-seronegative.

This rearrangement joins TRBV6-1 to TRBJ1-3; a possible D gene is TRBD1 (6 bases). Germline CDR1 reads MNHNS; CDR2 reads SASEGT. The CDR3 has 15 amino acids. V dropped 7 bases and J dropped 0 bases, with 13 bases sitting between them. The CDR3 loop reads CASKEYRDSGNTIYF. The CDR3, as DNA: TGTGCCAGCAAAGAATACAGGGACTCTGGAAACACCATATATTTT.

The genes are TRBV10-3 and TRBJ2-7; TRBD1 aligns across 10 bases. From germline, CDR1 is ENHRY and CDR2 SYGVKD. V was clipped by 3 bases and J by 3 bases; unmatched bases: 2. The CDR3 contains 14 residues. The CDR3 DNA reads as TGTGCCATCAGTGATGGGGACAGGGGCTACGAGCAGTACTTC. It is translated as CAISDGDRGYEQYF.